The source of this TCR beta chain is a study of immune heterogeneity within non-small cell lung tumors. Overall study: The composition of the tumors was several squamous cell carcinomas, 10 non-squamous carcinomas and 1 not otherwise specified. Regarding the study as a whole: Largely different high-frequency T-cell receptor beta clonotypes were found between individual patients. Recurring identical dominant CDR3 beta clonotypes were observed across tumor sites within a patient, together with site-unique high-frequency clones.

Multiplex PCR was performed with 32 V and 13 J primers, and it amplified TCR beta CDR3. MiXCR was run by TCRdb on the multiplex PCR reads, yielding one entry per CDR3 protein. Of 10,000 to 13,000 distinct CDR3 sequences listed, just under 30% are singletons. This clonotype counts as medium-sized. Its antigen is not known. Bulk tumor genomic DNA, about 600 ng per sample, was the template. Spaced far apart, several biopsies were taken from each primary tumor during surgery. These patients got curative surgery after being newly diagnosed with untreated non-small cell lung cancer. Sample donors consisted of newly diagnosed non-small cell lung cancer patients who were undergoing surgery with curative intent. The sample comprised lung tumor tissue. The receptor was isolated from a woman between 55 and 75 years old with non-small cell lung cancer.

CDR3 bases: TGTGCTAGTGGCGCTAGCGGCTACACAGATACGCAGTATTTT. Its translation: CASGASGYTDTQYF. V usage is TRBV12-5 and J usage is TRBJ2-3; 7 nucleotides match TRBD2. This CDR3 has 14 residues. Unmatched junction bases numbered 5, after V lost 6 bases and J lost 2 bases. Germline lookup yields CDR1 LGHNT and CDR2 FRNRAP.